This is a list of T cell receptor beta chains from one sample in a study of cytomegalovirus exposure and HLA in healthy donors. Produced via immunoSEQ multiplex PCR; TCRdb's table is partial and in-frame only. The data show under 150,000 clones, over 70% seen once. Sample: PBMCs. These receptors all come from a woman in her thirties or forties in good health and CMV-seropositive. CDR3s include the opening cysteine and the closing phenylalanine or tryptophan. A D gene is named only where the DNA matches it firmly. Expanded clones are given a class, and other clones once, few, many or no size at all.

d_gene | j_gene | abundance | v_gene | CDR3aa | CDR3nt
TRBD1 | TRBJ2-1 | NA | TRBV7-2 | CASSPLRGSSYNEQFF | TGTGCCAGCAGCCCCCTCAGGGGGTCGTCCTACAATGAGCAGTTCTTC
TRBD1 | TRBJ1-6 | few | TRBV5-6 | CASAIQGERNSPLHF | TGTGCCAGCGCTATCCAGGGGGAGAGGAATTCACCCCTCCACTTT
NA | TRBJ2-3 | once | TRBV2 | CASAGRNTQYF | TGTGCCAGTGCTGGGAGGAATACGCAGTATTTT
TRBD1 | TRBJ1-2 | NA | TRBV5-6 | CASSQGQTFYGYTF | TGTGCCAGCAGCCAGGGACAGACGTTCTATGGCTACACCTTC
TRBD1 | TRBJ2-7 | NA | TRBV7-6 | CASSSDRGQGEQYF | TGTGCCAGCAGCTCGGACAGGGGGCAGGGGGAGCAGTACTTC
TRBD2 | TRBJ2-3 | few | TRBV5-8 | CASSLGLAGFSTADTQYF | TGTGCCAGCAGCTTGGGCCTAGCGGGGTTCTCCACCGCAGATACGCAGTATTTT
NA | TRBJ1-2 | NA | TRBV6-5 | CASSYQTGAYTF | TGTGCCAGCAGTTACCAGACAGGCGCTTACACCTTC
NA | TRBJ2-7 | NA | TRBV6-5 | CASSYYSSGPYEQYF | TGTGCCAGCAGTTATTATTCGAGCGGGCCCTACGAGCAGTACTTC
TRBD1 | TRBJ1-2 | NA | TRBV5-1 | CASSLAGQGGYGYTF | TGCGCCAGCAGCCTGGCGGGACAGGGAGGCTATGGCTACACCTTC
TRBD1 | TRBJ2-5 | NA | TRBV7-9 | CASSFFPNDRGDGETQYF | TGTGCCAGCAGCTTTTTTCCCAACGACAGGGGCGATGGAGAGACCCAGTACTTC